This T cell receptor (beta chain) came from a study of vaccination and CD4 T cells after COVID-19. Study information: Control cultures were supplied with a CEFX pool, an HIV-1 Nef pool, or no peptide at all.

This clonotype appeared a few times. No antigen is known for it. The assay that was used to sequence DNA from cultured CD4+ T cells was the Oncomine TCR Beta short-read assay. TCRdb re-analysed the PCR reads in MiXCR, keeping a single row per CDR3 protein. The table records about 6,900 distinct CDR3 sequences, approximately 48% of them present only once. Germline CDR1 DFQATT, CDR2 SNEGSKA (reference sequence). The CDR3 sequence is 13 residues long. The germline V and J ends were trimmed by 6 bases and 9 bases, with 18 bases remaining between them. Described treatment: roughly 11-day PBMC culture with coronavirus spike peptide pools or control peptides (ViraFEST assay). It was before the COVID-19 pandemic (2011-2018) that the unexposed donor's CD4+ T cells were collected.

The chain carries TRBV20-1 and TRBJ2-1; tentative D call: TRBD2 (5 bases). The sequencing input was CD4+ T cells from blood, cultured in vitro. The sequence came from a human donor in good health. The CDR3 DNA is TGCAGTGCCTGCGCACATGGAGAGGGTGAGCAGTTCTTC. It translates to CSACAHGEGEQFF.